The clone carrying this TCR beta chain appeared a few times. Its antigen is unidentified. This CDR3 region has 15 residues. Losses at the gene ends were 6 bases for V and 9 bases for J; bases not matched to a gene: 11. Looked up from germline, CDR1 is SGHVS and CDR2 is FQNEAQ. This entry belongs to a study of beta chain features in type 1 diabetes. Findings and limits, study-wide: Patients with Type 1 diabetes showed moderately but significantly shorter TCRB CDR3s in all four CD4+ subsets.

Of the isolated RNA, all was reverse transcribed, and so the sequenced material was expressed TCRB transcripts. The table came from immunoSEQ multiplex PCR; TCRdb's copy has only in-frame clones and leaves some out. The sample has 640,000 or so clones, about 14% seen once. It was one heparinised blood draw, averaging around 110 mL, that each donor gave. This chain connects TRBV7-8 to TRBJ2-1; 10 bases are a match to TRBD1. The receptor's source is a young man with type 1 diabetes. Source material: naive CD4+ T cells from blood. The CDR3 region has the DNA TGTGCCAGCAGTCCCGGGACAGGGGCTTCGTTTGAGCAGTTCTTC. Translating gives CASSPGTGASFEQFF.